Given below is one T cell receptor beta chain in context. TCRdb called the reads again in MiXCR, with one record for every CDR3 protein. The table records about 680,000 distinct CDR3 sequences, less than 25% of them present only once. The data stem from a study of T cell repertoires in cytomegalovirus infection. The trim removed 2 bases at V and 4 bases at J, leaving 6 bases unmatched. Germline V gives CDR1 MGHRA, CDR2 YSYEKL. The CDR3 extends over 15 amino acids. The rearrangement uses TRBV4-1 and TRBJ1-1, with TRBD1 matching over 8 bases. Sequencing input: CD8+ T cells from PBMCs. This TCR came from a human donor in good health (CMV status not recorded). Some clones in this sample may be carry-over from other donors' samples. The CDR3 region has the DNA TGCGCCAGCAGCCAACGGGTGACAGGGGTCACTGAAGCTTTCTTT. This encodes CASSQRVTGVTEAFF.